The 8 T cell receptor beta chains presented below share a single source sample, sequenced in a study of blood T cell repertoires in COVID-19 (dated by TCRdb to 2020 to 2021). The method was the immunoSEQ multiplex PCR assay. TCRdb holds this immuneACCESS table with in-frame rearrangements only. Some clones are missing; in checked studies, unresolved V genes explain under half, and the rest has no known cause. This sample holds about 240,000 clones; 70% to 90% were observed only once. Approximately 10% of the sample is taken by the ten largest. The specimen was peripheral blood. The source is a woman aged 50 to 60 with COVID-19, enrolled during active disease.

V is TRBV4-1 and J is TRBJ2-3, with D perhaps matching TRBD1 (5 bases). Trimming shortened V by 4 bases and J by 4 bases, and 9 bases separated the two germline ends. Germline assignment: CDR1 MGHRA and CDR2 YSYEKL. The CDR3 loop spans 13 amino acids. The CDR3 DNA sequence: TGCGCCAGCAGCCCCCAGGGCGCAGATACGCAGTATTTT. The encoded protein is CASSPQGADTQYF.

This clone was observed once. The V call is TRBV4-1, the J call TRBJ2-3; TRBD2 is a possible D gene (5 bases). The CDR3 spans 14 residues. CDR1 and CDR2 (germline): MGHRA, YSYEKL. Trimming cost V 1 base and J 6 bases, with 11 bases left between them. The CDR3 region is CASSQGGIHDTQYF. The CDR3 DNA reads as TGCGCCAGCAGCCAAGGAGGGATTCATGATACGCAGTATTTT.

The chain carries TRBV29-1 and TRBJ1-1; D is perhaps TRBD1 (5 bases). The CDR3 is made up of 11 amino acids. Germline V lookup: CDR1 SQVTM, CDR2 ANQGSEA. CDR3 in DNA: TGCACCTGGGACTTCGTTACTGAAGCTTTCTTT. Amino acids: CTWDFVTEAFF.

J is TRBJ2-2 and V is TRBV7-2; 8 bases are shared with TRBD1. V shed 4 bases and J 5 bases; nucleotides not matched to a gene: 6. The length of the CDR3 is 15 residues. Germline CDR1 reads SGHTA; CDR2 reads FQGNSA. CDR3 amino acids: CASSSQGARTGELFF. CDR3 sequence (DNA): TGTGCCAGCAGCTCCCAGGGGGCTAGGACCGGGGAGCTGTTTTTT.

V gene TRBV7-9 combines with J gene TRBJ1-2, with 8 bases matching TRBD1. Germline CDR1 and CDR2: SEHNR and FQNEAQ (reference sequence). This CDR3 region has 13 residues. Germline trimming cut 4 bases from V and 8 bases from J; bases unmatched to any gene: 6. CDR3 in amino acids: CASSSRTGYGYTF. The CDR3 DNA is TGTGCCAGCAGCTCCCGGACAGGGTACGGCTACACCTTC.

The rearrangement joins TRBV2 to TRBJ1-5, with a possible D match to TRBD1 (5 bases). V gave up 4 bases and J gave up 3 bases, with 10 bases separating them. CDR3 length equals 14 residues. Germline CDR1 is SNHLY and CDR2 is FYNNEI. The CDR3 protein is CASSGRGLNQPQHF. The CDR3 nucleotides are TGTGCCAGCAGTGGGAGGGGACTCAATCAGCCCCAGCATTTT. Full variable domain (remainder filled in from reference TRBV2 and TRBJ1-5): EPEVTQTPSHQVTQMGQEVILRCVPISNHLYFYWYRQILGQKVEFLVSFYNNEISEKSEIFDDQFSVERPDGSNFTLKIRSTKLEDSAMYFCASSGRGLNQPQHFGDGTRLSIL.

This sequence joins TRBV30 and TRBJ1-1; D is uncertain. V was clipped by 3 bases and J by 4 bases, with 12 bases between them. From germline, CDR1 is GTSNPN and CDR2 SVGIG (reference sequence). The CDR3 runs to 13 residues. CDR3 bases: TGTGCCTGGAGCAAGGGAGAGGGCACTGAAGCTTTCTTT. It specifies CAWSKGEGTEAFF.

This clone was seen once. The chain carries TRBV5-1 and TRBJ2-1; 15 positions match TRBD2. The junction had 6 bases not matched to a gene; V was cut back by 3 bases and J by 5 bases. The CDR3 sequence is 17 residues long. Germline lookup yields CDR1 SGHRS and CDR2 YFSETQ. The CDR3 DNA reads TGCGCCAGCAGCTGGGGACTAGCGGGGGGTATGAACAATGAGCAGTTCTTC. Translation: CASSWGLAGGMNNEQFF. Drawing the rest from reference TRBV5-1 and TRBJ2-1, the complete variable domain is KAGVTQTPRYLIKTRGQQVTLSCSPISGHRSVSWYQQTPGQGLQFLFEYFSETQRNKGNFPGRFSGRQFSNSRSEMNVSTLELGDSALYLCASSWGLAGGMNNEQFFGPGTRLTVL.